The entry below gives a single T cell receptor beta chain sequence along with its context. The antigen is unknown. Germline V gene data show CDR1 as KGHSH and CDR2 as LQKENI. With 3 bases clipped from V and 6 bases from J, the junction kept 7 bases outside the gene matches. The CDR3 is 17 amino acids. Sample time point: week 35, safety follow-up. Each dose delivered 300 ug of mutant IDH1 20-mer peptide subcutaneously with imiquimod. There were new WHO grade 3 or 4 astrocytomas in the donors, and these were IDH1-mutant and ATRX-lost. These data come from a study of a mutant IDH1 vaccine in newly diagnosed glioma. About the study: Vaccinations were initiated 4-6 weeks following radiotherapy alone, or were given together with temozolomide cycles.

Assay used: immunoSEQ multiplex PCR; TCRdb lists only in-frame clones, some missing. The sample lists more than 25,000 clones; almost 80% were seen once. This clonotype was sampled from a woman in her twenties or thirties with glioma. Some clones in this sample may be carry-over from other donors' samples. This sequence joins TRBV18 and TRBJ2-2, with 13 bases lining up with TRBD2. Sample: PBMCs, taken from a glioma patient whose treatment included an IDH1 peptide vaccine. The chain's CDR3 is CASSPLGLAGVSGELFF. CDR3 in DNA: TGTGCCAGCTCACCCCTCGGACTAGCGGGAGTATCCGGGGAGCTGTTTTTT.